Here is one T cell receptor (beta chain) with its context. Sequencing used immunoSEQ multiplex PCR; TCRdb keeps in-frame clones, though not all of them. This sample carries fewer than 85,000 clones, over 75% of them seen once, and the ten largest clones take under 6.5%. Trimming took off 4 bases at V and 2 bases at J, with 2 bases between the two ends. This CDR3 has 12 residues. Per the germline V gene, CDR1 is MNHEY and CDR2 is SMNVEV (reference sequence). These data come from a study of OX40 agonist ivuxolimab in advanced cancers. Overall study context: Hepatocellular carcinoma, melanoma, renal cell or head and neck cancer occurred in dose-escalation patients. Among those enrolled, mean age was 60 years (range roughly 23 to 85) and 75% to 90% were male.

This sequence originates from an adult with an advanced solid tumor such as melanoma, head and neck, liver or kidney cancer. The chain couples TRBV27 to TRBJ2-2; D is unresolved. The specimen was CD4+ or CD8+ T cells sorted from blood, collected in a trial of the OX40 agonist ivuxolimab. CDR3 coding DNA: TGTGCCAGCAGTTCTAACACCGGGGAGCTGTTTTTT. As protein: CASSSNTGELFF.